This T cell receptor (beta chain) was found in a study of T cell responses to AZD1222 COVID-19 vaccine. Findings and limits, study-wide: Baseline seropositivity occurred in only a handful of AZD1222 recipients.

With V trimmed by 2 bases and J by 3 bases, 6 bases remained unmatched. The CDR3 totals 16 residues. Germline V lookup: CDR1 KGHSH, CDR2 LQKENI. As for this clone: Antigen specificity is unknown.

Here immunoSEQ multiplex PCR was the method, and the copy in TCRdb shows in-frame clones only, minus some. The sample contains roughly 180,000 clones, roughly 94% of which appear only once. The material sequenced was peripheral blood, taken 28 days after the second AZD1222 dose. This clonotype originated in an adult who received the AZD1222 COVID-19 vaccine. The chain combines TRBV18 with TRBJ1-2, with TRBD1 identical over 10 bases. DNA of the CDR3: TGTGCCAGCTCACCAAACGGACAGGGGGGCGACTATGGCTACACCTTC. This sequence encodes CASSPNGQGGDYGYTF.